The 13 T cell receptor beta chains given below trace back to one sample, sequenced in a study of CD8 T cells in ankylosing spondylitis. Which antigens these TCRs recognize remains unknown. General observations from the study: Ankylosing spondylitis blood appeared to be characterized by a TCR beta motif of 8 or 9 highly homologous variants.

From the 5' RACE reads, TCRdb called clonotypes with MiXCR, one entry per CDR3 protein. Among about 330,000 distinct CDR3 sequences listed, 8% were seen once. Material: blood, either unsorted or a sorted T cell fraction (not recorded which). These TCRs come from a male donor with ankylosing spondylitis.

This clonotype was seen ten or more times. CDR3 in DNA: TGTGCCAGCAGCCAAGGAGACTCTGGGGCCAACGTCCTGACTTTC. It specifies CASSQGDSGANVLTF. The chain uses TRBV3-1 and TRBJ2-6; D is uncertain. The CDR3 has 15 amino acids. The V gene's germline CDR1 is LGHDT and CDR2 YNNKEL (reference sequence). The V gene lost 1 base and the J gene lost 0 bases, with 4 bases spanning the gap.

This clonotype was found many times. The chain uses TRBV5-6 and TRBJ2-7; 7 bases line up with TRBD2. The CDR3 covers 15 residues. J was trimmed by 3 bases and V by 3 bases; bases with no gene match: 9. Per germline, CDR1 SGHDT and CDR2 YYEEEE. DNA of the CDR3: TGTGCCAGCAGCTACGGACTAGACGGAAACTACGAGCAGTACTTC. Protein: CASSYGLDGNYEQYF.

The chain combines TRBV20-1 with TRBJ2-1; 11 bases line up with TRBD2. The CDR3 has 18 residues. In germline, CDR1 is DFQATT, CDR2 SNEGSKA (reference sequence). V was clipped by 6 bases and J by 0 bases; unmatched bases: 13. CDR3 DNA sequence: TGCAGTGCACAGAAACCGACTAGCGGGGCGTTCTCCTACAATGAGCAGTTCTTC. Encoded protein: CSAQKPTSGAFSYNEQFF.

This clonotype was found a few times. V is TRBV4-1 and J is TRBJ2-2; 11 bases agree with TRBD2. This CDR3 spans 18 amino acids. Germline CDR1 reads MGHRA; CDR2 reads YSYEKL. V gave up 1 base and J gave up 6 bases; unmatched junction bases: 10. CDR3 sequence (DNA): TGCGCCAGCAGCCAAGTTACGGCTAGCGGGAGGTTAGCCGGGGAGCTGTTTTTT. It is translated as CASSQVTASGRLAGELFF.

This clonotype appeared a few times. This chain connects TRBV19 to TRBJ2-2; 7 nucleotides line up with TRBD2. The germline gives CDR1 LNHDA, CDR2 SQIVND (reference sequence). This CDR3 is 15 amino acids long. Losses at the gene ends were 7 bases for V and 1 base for J; bases not matched to a gene: 6. The CDR3 DNA follows: TGTGCCAGTAAGGGAGCTAGCGGGAACACCGGGGAGCTGTTTTTT. Its protein product is CASKGASGNTGELFF.

A few counts support this clonotype. The rearrangement links TRBV7-2 to TRBJ2-1, with D possibly being TRBD1 (6 bases). In germline, CDR1 is SGHTA, CDR2 FQGNSA. This CDR3 has 12 amino acids. Trimming took 9 bases from V and 3 from J, leaving 9 bases between them. The CDR3 coding sequence is TGTGCCAGTACAGGGAGCTACAATGAGCAGTTCTTC. Translating it yields CASTGSYNEQFF.

The chain links TRBV15 to TRBJ2-7; 14 bases map to TRBD2. CDR3 size: 15 residues. The germline V gene has CDR1 LNHNV and CDR2 YYDKDF (reference sequence). Trimming removed 3 bases from V and 6 bases from J; junction bases left unmatched: 4. CDR3 region: CATSSVGLAGVEQYF. CDR3 DNA: TGTGCCACCAGCAGTGTGGGACTAGCGGGAGTCGAGCAGTACTTC.

This clonotype was counted at least ten times. The chain links TRBV29-1 to TRBJ2-7; 7 nucleotides align to TRBD2. This CDR3 has 13 amino acids. CDR1 and CDR2 (germline): SQVTM, ANQGSEA. Trimming at V came to 7 bases and at J to 3 bases, leaving 9 bases not matched to a gene. The CDR3, as DNA: TGCAGCGCGAGAGCGGGACCGATCTACGAGCAGTACTTC. Translation gives CSARAGPIYEQYF.

The V and J genes are TRBV7-6 and TRBJ2-5; no clear D gene. V shed 5 bases and J shed 1 base, with 17 bases lying between them. Germline CDR1 and CDR2: SGHVS and FNYEAQ. This CDR3 is built from 16 residues. The CDR3 region is CASSQDGEAPQETQYF. CDR3 nucleotides: TGTGCCAGCAGCCAAGATGGAGAAGCTCCCCAAGAGACCCAGTACTTC.

This sequence joins TRBV5-1 and TRBJ2-5, with a weak D call TRBD1 (6 bases). Germline CDR1 and CDR2: SGHRS and YFSETQ. V lost 5 bases and J lost 4, with 15 bases in between. The CDR3 consists of 14 residues. The CDR3 reads CASRDTGKRETQYF. The CDR3 region has the DNA TGCGCCAGCAGGGACACAGGGAAGCGAGAGACCCAGTACTTC. Variable domain in full (rest from reference TRBV5-1 and TRBJ2-5): KAGVTQTPRYLIKTRGQQVTLSCSPISGHRSVSWYQQTPGQGLQFLFEYFSETQRNKGNFPGRFSGRQFSNSRSEMNVSTLELGDSALYLCASRDTGKRETQYFGPGTRLLVL.

In this sample, this clonotype turned up many times. The chain recombines TRBV6-1 with TRBJ2-1; D gene unclear. The CDR3 sequence is 13 residues long. Germline assignment: CDR1 MNHNS and CDR2 SASEGT. Trimming shortened V by 2 bases and J by 6 bases, and 8 bases separated the two germline ends. CDR3 DNA sequence: TGTGCCAGCAGTGAATCCAGCGTCAATGAGCAGTTCTTC. Translated: CASSESSVNEQFF.

This clonotype was observed at least ten times. The chain carries TRBV28 and TRBJ2-1; D perhaps matches TRBD2 (6 bases). V lost 8 bases and J lost 7, with 15 bases in between. The CDR3 extends over 13 amino acids. Germline V gene data show CDR1 as MDHEN and CDR2 as SYDVKM. CDR3 loop: CASSDGSRNEQFF. The CDR3 DNA sequence: TGTGCCAGCTCGGACGGGAGCAGGAATGAGCAGTTCTTC. The variable domain in full, with the rest retrieved from reference TRBV28 and TRBJ2-1, is DVKVTQSSRYLVKRTGEKVFLECVQDMDHENMFWYRQDPGLGLRLIYFSYDVKMKEKGDIPEGYSVSREKKERFSLILESASTNQTSMYLCASSDGSRNEQFFGPGTRLTVL.

This clonotype was observed a few times. This sequence joins TRBV29-1 and TRBJ2-1; TRBD2 aligns across 10 bases. J was trimmed by 8 bases and V by 0 bases; bases with no gene match: 13. Germline V gene lookup returns CDR1 SQVTM and CDR2 ANQGSEA. CDR3 length equals 17 residues. The DNA for the CDR3 is TGCAGCGTTGAAGATCGGAGTAGCGGGAGGCTTGGCGATGAGCAGTTCTTC. It translates to CSVEDRSSGRLGDEQFF.